Given below is one T cell receptor beta chain in context. The data were produced by immunoSEQ multiplex PCR, yet TCRdb's version contains in-frame clones alone and is incomplete. Of about 110,000 clones in the sample, about nine tenths are singletons; the top ten hold about 7.8%. This specimen comes from a study of T cell responses to AZD1222 COVID-19 vaccine. About the study: Second-dose recipients at about 4 or about 12 weeks were treated as one pooled group.

V was shortened by 5 bases and J by 2 bases, with 16 bases between the two germline ends. The CDR3 has 15 amino acids. In germline, CDR1 is MNHEY, CDR2 SMNVEV (reference sequence). The rearrangement links TRBV27 to TRBJ2-7; the D is unclear. Sequenced material: peripheral blood, taken on day 0 of AZD1222 vaccination. The clonotype was recovered from an adult in good health. The CDR3 DNA follows: TGTGCCAGCAGTCCTCCCATAGCACCAACCTACGAGCAGTACTTC. Translated: CASSPPIAPTYEQYF.